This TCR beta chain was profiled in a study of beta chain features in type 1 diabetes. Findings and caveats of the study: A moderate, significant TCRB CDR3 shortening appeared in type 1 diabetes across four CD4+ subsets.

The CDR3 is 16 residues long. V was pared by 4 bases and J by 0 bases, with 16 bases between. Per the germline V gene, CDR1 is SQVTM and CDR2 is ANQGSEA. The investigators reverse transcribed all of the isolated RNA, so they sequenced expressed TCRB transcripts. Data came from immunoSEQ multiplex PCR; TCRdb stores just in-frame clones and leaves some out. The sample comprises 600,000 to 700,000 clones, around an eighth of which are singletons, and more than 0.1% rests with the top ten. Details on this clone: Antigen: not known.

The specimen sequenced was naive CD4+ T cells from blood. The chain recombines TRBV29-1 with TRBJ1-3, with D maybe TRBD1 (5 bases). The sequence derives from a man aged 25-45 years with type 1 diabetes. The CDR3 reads CSVGYLDSSSGNTIYF. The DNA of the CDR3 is TGCAGCGTTGGGTATTTAGACAGCAGCTCTGGAAACACCATATATTTT.